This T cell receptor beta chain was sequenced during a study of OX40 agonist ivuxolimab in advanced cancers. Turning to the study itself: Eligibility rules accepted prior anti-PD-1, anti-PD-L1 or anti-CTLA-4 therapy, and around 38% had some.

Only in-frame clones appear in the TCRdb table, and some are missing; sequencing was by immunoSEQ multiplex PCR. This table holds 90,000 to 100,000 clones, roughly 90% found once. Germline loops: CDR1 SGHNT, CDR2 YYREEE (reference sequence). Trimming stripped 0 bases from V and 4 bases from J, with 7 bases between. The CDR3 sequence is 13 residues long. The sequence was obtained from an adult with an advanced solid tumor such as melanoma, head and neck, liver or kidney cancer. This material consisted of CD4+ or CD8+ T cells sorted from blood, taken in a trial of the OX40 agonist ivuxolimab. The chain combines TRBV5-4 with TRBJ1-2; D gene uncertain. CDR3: CASSLASSYGYTF. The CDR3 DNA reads TGTGCCAGCAGCTTGGCCAGCAGCTATGGCTACACCTTC. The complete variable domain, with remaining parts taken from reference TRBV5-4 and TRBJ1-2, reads ETGVTQSPTHLIKTRGQQVTLRCSSQSGHNTVSWYQQALGQGPQFIFQYYREEENGRGNFPPRFSGLQFPNYSSELNVNALELDDSALYLCASSLASSYGYTFGSGTRLTVV.